Listed here is a single T cell receptor beta chain. Its antigen is currently unknown. This may be a read error, as it is one base from a much larger clone. This CDR3 spans 15 amino acids. V lost 4 bases, J lost 2 bases, and 16 bases lay in between. CDR1 and CDR2 (germline): SGHNT, YYREEE (reference sequence). The source material, RNA transcripts, was used to amplify TCR beta CDR3 regions. First-round RT-PCR with HTBI primers amplified the TCR CDR3 region. TCRdb used MiXCR to reprocess the multiplex PCR reads, holding one entry per CDR3 protein. The sample records 500,000 to 600,000 distinct CDR3 sequences, more than 45% being singletons. The sample belongs to a study of T cells in Graves' hyperthyroidism and ophthalmopathy. Findings of the study overall: In validation, the model predicted ophthalmopathy. These predictions came a median roughly 7.1 months before onset.

The sequencing input was peripheral blood or thyroid tissue (not recorded which). The chain is built from TRBV5-4 and TRBJ2-7, with unresolved D. The source of this sequence is an adult woman with Graves' disease, either hyperthyroidism or ophthalmopathy (not recorded which). CDR3 in DNA: TGTGCCAGCAGCCGCACCCGGTCCCCAACCTACGAGCAGTACTTC. Its translation: CASSRTRSPTYEQYF.